The clone carrying this TCR beta chain has a handful of counts. Its antigen is not known. The data stem from a study of CD8 T cells in ankylosing spondylitis. Whole-study findings and limits: Reports of some motif variants in reactive arthritis synovial fluid and blood predate this one. There was a TCR beta motif, made of several highly homologous variants, that appeared characteristic of ankylosing spondylitis blood.

TCRdb re-called the 5' RACE reads through MiXCR, storing one row per CDR3 protein. Among about 160,000 distinct CDR3 sequences listed, about 17% were seen once. The origin of this receptor is a male donor with ankylosing spondylitis or in good health (not recorded which). Sequencing was carried out using blood, either unsorted or a sorted T cell fraction (not recorded which).

The CDR3: CASSLGGGIAVYNEQFF. CDR3 nucleotides: TGCGCCAGCAGCTTGGGGGGGGGTATAGCGGTTTACAATGAGCAGTTCTTC. The chain links TRBV5-1 to TRBJ2-1, with 7 bases fitting TRBD2. Looked up from germline, CDR1 is SGHRS and CDR2 is YFSETQ. Trimming removed 0 bases from V and 4 bases from J; junction bases left unmatched: 10. The length of the CDR3 is 17 residues.